This TCR beta chain was retrieved from a study of human T cells and chemical hapten exposure (dated by TCRdb to the early 2020s). General notes on the study: For sensitization, 2% DPC in acetone was applied to a roughly 2 cm by roughly 2 cm area of upper inner arm skin. Throughout the roughly 24-week study period, patients were also given weekly therapeutic DPC doses on the scalp. Patch tests used Finn chambers with 0.01% DPC on the upper back, scored after 6 days by International Contact Dermatitis Research Group standards. The patient cohort, mostly female, included alopecia areata with under or over 50% scalp involvement, alopecia totalis and alopecia universalis. Libraries were pooled for sequencing, and variation in per-sample TCR yields was attributed mainly to small differences in library volumes within the pool. This study followed changes in the peripheral blood TCR repertoire in vivo during primary and secondary sensitization of alopecia patients to the hapten diphenylcyclopropenone (DPC). Blood samples were taken from patients before sensitization (week 0) and then at 2, 6 and about 24 weeks after DPC sensitization. For TCR sequencing, blood came from over 25 alopecia patients at anywhere from one to four time points (pre-sensitization, 2, 6 and 24 weeks).

This specimen's time point label, per the study, means: pre-sensitization, week 0. In light of the paper, this sample's treatment or condition label describes: therapeutic diphenylcyclopropenone sensitization with weekly scalp DPC. At every patch-test visit, the blood draw took place before the patch test was put on. To be eligible, patients had to be aged 18 to 70, diagnosed with alopecia and judged suitable for DPC therapy, while pregnant patients were excluded. Total RNA was isolated from unfractionated whole blood collected in Tempus Blood RNA tubes. This clonotype was seen at least ten times. Its antigen has not been determined. Per-base qualities were not stored, and no clone one base away is much larger. Summary of the overall study and its limitations: Because all patients had alopecia, a presumed autoimmune disease, the immune response of the patients might differ from that of healthy individuals. The number of TCRs above 1 in 1000 frequency did not change with DPC sensitization; there was no evidence of global repertoire structure alterations. Compared with pre-sensitization or healthy control sets, expanded TCRs formed significantly more large CDR3 similarity clusters, which is consistent with antigen-driven responses. Repeated subsampling changed both the strength of the expansion versus patch-test correlation and the threshold at which the correlation became significant. Patch test score correlated positively with the number of PT1 expanded TCRs, reaching significance at thresholds 8, 16 and 32 but not at 4.

Including the terminal cysteine and phenylalanine, the CDR3 comprises 16 residues. The kept DNA is CDR3 alone, 48 bases in frame from the first base. Taken from the germline V gene, the CDR1 and CDR2 loops are SNHLY and FYNNEI. The V end loses 2 bases and the J end loses 0 bases, and a stretch of 11 bases separates them. The library was made by RACE. Instrument used: NextSeq 500. Library preparation attached unique molecular identifiers to individual cDNA molecules for quantitative, reproducible TCR counting. Both TCR alpha and TCR beta chains were sequenced from each blood RNA sample. Per the authors' processing: Samples had a median of around 92,000 TCRs, with a range from 23,224 to 690,600. The Decombinator software suite was used to annotate the V, J and CDR3 of the TCR reads. Every sample was subsampled to the same number of TCRs (28,000) for the PS versus PT1 abundance plots. Expanded TCRs were defined as absent before sensitization and observed at least eight times at the 2-week time point. TCRdb reran the public reads through fastp at Q25 and MiXCR, keeping productive beta chains. Rows with one shared CDR3 protein collapse into an entry with the most common genes and DNA. The V and J calls come from TCRdb's annotation, not from the publication. This sample gives roughly 100,000 distinct CDR3 sequences in total; 10% to 12% of them show up just once. The ten largest clones take up more than 2.5% of the sample.

The TCR was taken from a woman aged 55-70 years with alopecia areata. Some clones in this sample may be carry-over from other donors' samples. Sequencing was performed on whole blood, taken in connection with sensitization to the hapten diphenylcyclopropenone (DPC). The rearrangement joined TRBV2 to TRBJ1-5; matching of 5 bases hints at TRBD1 as the D gene. CDR3 protein: CASSERQLNSNQPQHF. The nucleotide sequence is given as TGTGCCAGCAGTGAACGACAGTTAAATAGCAATCAGCCCCAGCATTTT.